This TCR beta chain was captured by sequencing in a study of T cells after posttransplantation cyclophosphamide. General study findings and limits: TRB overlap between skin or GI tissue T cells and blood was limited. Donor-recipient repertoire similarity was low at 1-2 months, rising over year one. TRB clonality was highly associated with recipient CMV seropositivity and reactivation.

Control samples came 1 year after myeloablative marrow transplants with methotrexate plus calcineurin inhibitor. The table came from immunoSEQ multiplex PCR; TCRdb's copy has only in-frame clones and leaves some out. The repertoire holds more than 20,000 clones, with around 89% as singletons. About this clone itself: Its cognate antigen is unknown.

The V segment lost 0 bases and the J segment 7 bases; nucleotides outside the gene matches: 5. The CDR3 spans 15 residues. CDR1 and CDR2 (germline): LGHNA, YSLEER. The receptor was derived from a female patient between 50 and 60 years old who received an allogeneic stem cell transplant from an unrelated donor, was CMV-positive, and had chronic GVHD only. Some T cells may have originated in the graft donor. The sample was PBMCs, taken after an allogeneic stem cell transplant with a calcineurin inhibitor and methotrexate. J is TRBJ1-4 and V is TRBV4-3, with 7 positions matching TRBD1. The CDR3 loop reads CASSQEDRRGEKLFF. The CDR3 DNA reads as TGCGCCAGCAGCCAAGAGGACAGGAGAGGTGAAAAACTGTTTTTT.